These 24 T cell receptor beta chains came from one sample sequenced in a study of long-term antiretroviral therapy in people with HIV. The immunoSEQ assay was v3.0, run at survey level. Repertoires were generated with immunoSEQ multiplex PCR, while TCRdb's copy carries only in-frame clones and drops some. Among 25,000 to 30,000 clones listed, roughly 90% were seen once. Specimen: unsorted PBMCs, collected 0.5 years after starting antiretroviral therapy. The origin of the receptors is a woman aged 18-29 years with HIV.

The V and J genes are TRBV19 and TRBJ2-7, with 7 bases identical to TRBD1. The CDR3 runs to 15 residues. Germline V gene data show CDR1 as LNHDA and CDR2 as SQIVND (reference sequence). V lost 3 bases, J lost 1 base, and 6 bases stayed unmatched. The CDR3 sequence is CASSIRNRGSYEQYF. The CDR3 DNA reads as TGTGCCAGTAGTATTCGGAACAGGGGATCCTACGAGCAGTACTTC. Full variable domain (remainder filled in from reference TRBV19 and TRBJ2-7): DGGITQSPKYLFRKEGQNVTLSCEQNLNHDAMYWYRQDPGQGLRLIYYSQIVNDFQKGDIAEGYSVSREKKESFPLTVTSAQKNPTAFYLCASSIRNRGSYEQYFGPGTRLTVT.

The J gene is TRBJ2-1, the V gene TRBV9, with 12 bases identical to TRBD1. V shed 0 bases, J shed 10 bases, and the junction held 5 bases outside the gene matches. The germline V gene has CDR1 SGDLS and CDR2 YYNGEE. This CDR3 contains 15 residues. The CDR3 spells CASSVEGQGAWEQFF. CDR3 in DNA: TGTGCCAGCAGCGTAGAGGGACAGGGGGCGTGGGAGCAGTTCTTC.

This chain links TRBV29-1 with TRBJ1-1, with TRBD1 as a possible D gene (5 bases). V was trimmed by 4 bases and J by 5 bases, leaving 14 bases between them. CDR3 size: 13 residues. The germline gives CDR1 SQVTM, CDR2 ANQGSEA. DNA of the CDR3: TGCAGCGTTGTGGGGGGATCCGAGACTGAAGCTTTCTTT. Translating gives CSVVGGSETEAFF.

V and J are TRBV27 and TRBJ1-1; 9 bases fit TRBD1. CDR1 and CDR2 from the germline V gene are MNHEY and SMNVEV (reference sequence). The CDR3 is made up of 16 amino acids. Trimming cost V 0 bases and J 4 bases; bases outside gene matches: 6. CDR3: CASSLSYRGPGTEAFF. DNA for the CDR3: TGTGCCAGCAGTTTATCGTACAGGGGGCCAGGCACTGAAGCTTTCTTT.

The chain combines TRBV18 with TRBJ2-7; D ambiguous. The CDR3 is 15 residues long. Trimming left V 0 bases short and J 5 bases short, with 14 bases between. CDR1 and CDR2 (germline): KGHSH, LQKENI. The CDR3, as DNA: TGTGCCAGCTCACCACCCACGGGCAGTCGGCACGAGCAGTACTTC. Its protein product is CASSPPTGSRHEQYF.

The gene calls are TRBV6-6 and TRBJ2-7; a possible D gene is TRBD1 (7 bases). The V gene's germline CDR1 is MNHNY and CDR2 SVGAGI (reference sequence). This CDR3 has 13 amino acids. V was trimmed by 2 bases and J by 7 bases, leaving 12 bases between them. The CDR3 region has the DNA TGTGCCAGCAGTTACCGTCAGGGGGGTGAGCAGTACTTC. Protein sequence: CASSYRQGGEQYF.

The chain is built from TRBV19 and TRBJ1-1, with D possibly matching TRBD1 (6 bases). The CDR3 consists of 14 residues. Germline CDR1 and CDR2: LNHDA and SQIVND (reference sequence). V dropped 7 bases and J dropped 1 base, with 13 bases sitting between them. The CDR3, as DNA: TGTGCCAGTATTGCGAGGGGGAGGAACACTGAAGCTTTCTTT. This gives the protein CASIARGRNTEAFF.

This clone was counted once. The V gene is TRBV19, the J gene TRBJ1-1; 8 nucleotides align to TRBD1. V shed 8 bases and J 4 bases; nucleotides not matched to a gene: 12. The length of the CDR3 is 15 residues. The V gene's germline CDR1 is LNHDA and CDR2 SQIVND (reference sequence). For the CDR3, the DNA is TGTGCCAGTGTCATGAACACAGGGGGTAGCACTGAAGCTTTCTTT. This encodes CASVMNTGGSTEAFF.

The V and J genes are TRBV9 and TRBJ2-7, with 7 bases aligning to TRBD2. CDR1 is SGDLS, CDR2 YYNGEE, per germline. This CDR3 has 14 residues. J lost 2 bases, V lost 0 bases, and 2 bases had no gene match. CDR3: CASSVAAGAYEQYF. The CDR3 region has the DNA TGTGCCAGCAGCGTAGCGGCGGGGGCCTACGAGCAGTACTTC.

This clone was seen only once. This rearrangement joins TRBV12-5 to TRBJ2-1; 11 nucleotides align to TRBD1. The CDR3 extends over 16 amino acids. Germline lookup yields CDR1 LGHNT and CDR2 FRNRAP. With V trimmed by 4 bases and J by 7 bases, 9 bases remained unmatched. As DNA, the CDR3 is TGTGCTAGTGGTTCTCGGACAGGGGGCTTTGAGAATGAGCAGTTCTTC. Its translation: CASGSRTGGFENEQFF.

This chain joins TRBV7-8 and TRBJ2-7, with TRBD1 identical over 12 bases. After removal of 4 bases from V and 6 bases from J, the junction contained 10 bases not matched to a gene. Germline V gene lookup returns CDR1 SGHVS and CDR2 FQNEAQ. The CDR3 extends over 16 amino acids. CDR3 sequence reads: CASSSRDRGLFREQYF. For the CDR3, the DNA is TGTGCCAGCAGCTCCCGGGACAGGGGGCTTTTCCGCGAGCAGTACTTC.

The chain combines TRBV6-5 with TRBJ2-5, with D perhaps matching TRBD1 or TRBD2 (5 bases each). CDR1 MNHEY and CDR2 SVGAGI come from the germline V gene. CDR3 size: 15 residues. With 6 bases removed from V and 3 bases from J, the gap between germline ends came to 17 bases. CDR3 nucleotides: TGTGCCAGCAGCGCTTTCAGGGAGCGGAAAGAGACCCAGTACTTC. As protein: CASSAFRERKETQYF.

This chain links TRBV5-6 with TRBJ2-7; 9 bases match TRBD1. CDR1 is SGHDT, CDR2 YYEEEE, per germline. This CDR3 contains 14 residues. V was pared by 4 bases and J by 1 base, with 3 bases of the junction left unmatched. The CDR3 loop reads CASSPTGGSYEQYF. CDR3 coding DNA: TGTGCCAGCAGCCCGACAGGGGGATCCTACGAGCAGTACTTC.

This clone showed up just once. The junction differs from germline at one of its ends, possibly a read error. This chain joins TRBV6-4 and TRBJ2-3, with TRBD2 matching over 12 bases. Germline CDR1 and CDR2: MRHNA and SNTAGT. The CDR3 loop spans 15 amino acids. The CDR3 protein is CAGSGTSGSTDTQYF. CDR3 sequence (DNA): TGTGCCGGCAGTGGGACTAGCGGGAGCACAGATACGCAGTATTTT.

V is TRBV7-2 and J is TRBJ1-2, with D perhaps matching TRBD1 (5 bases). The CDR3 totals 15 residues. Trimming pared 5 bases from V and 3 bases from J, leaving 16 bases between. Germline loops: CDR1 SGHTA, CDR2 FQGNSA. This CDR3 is CASSPKAGLDYGYTF. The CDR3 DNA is TGTGCCAGCAGCCCCAAGGCGGGGCTCGACTATGGCTACACCTTC.

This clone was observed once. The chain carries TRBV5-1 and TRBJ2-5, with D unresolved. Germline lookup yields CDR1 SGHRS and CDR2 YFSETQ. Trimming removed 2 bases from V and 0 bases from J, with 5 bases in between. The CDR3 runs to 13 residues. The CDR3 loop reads CASSFSYQETQYF. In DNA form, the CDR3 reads TGCGCCAGCAGCTTCTCATACCAAGAGACCCAGTACTTC.

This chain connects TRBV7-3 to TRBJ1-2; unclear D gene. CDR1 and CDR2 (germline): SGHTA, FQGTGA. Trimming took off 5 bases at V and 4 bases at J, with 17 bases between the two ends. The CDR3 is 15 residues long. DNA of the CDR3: TGTGCCAGCAGCCCCTCCGGCAGGCCTACCTATGGCTACACCTTC. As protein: CASSPSGRPTYGYTF.

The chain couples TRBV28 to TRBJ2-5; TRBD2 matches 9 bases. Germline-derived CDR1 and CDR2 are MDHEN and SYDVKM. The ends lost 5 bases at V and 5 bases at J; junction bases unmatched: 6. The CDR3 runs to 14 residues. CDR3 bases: TGTGCCAGCAGTCCCGCGGGGGGGGAGGAGACCCAGTACTTC. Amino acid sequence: CASSPAGGEETQYF.

The CDR3 is CASSANTVLNYGYTF. DNA for the CDR3: TGTGCCAGCAGTGCAAATACAGTGCTGAACTATGGCTACACCTTC. The chain uses TRBV28 and TRBJ1-2, with D unresolved. Germline V lookup: CDR1 MDHEN, CDR2 SYDVKM. The CDR3 sequence is 15 residues long. V was cut by 5 bases and J by 2 bases, with 15 bases left in between.

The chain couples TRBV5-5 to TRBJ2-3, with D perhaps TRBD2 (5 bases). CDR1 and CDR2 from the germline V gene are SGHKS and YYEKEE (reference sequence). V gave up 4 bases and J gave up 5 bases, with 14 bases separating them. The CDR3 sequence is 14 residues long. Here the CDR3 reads CASSLPSGRDTQYF. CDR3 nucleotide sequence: TGTGCCAGCAGCCTACCATCGGGAAGAGATACGCAGTATTTT.

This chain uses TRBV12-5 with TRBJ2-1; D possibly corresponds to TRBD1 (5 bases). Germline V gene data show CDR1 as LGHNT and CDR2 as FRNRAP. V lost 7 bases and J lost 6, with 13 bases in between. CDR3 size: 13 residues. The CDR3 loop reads CASALPTVNEQFF. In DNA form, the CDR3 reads TGTGCTAGTGCCCTACCGACAGTCAATGAGCAGTTCTTC.

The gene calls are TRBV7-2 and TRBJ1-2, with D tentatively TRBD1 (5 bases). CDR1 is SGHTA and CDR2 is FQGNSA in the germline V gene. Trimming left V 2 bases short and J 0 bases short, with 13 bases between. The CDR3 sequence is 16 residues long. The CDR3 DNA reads TGTGCCAGCAGCTTATCAAGACAGACCTCTAACTATGGCTACACCTTC. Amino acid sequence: CASSLSRQTSNYGYTF.

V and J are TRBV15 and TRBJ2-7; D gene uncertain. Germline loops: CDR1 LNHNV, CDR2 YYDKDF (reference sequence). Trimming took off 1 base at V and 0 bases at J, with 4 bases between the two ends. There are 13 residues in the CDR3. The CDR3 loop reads CATSRGISYEQYF. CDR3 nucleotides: TGTGCCACCAGCAGAGGGATCTCCTACGAGCAGTACTTC. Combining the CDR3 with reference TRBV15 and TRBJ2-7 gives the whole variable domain DAMVIQNPRYQVTQFGKPVTLSCSQTLNHNVMYWYQQKSSQAPKLLFHYYDKDFNNEADTPDNFQSRRPNTSFCFLDIRSPGLGDTAMYLCATSRGISYEQYFGPGTRLTVT.

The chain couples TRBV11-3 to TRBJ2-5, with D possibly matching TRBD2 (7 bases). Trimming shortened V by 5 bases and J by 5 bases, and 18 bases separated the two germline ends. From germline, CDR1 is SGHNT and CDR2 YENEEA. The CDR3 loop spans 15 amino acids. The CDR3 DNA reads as TGTGCCAGCAGCGAATCGGCGGGGGCAGGGGAGACCCAGTACTTC. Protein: CASSESAGAGETQYF. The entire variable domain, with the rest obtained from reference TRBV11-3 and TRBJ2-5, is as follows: EAGVVQSPRYKIIEKKQPVAFWCNPISGHNTLYWYLQNLGQGPELLIRYENEEAVDDSQLPKDRFSAERLKGVDSTLKIQPAELGDSAVYLCASSESAGAGETQYFGPGTRLLVL.